Given below is one TCR beta chain in context. No antigen is known for it. Base qualities are not provided; no much larger clone lies one nucleotide away. This specimen comes from a study of blood T cell repertoires in COVID-19 (dated by TCRdb to 2018 to 2021). Broadly, across the study: Samples from collaborators originated in the United States, Italy and Spain and spanned both the acute and convalescent phases of COVID-19. The material from the prospective study consisted of cDNA or gDNA derived from T cells, B-cell-depleted T cells, or PBMCs. Deeply sampled blood TCRbeta repertoires from subjects exposed to, actively infected with, or recovered from COVID-19 were included in the dataset. The repertoires were released in a freely available public database meant as a resource for research on the immune response to SARS-CoV-2. Samples came from the ongoing ImmuneRACE study (first 160 participants) plus 1,254 subjects from 6 global collaborators. Nearly every sample came with metadata listing a de-identified subject ID, COVID-19 status, age in years and sex. Where HLA class I and class II types were available, the types were taken from metadata supplied by the sample provider, not from assay-based typing.

Participants in the prospective study were aged about 18 to 90 years, lived in about two dozen United States geographic areas, and enrolled through a virtual design. In the prospective study, cohorts were assigned on the basis of participant-reported clinical history obtained from a screening survey and a study questionnaire. A participant counted as exposed if, within 2 weeks of entering the study, that participant had been in contact with someone who had a PCR-confirmed or clinician-diagnosed COVID-19 case. In the prospective study, mobile phlebotomists collected whole blood, serum and a nasopharyngeal or oropharyngeal swab from each participant. Participants in the prospective study had the option to provide additional blood draws and questionnaires over an approximately 2-month period. Blood samples from the prospective study were shipped frozen or at room temperature prior to DNA extraction.

Summary of the overall study and its limitations: Clinical and demographic metadata were provided uncurated, with the amount varying by source and participant.

V is pared back by 3 bases and J by 0 bases, with 10 bases lying between the germline termini. The CDR3 contains 15 residues, cysteine and phenylalanine counted. CDR3 DNA only is kept here, 45 bases in frame from base 1. CDR1 and CDR2 (SGHTS, YDEGEE) derive from the germline V gene. TCRbeta CDR3 regions were amplified from genomic DNA by means of the immunoSEQ Assay, a bias-controlled multiplex PCR. As for how the authors treated the data: Within the assay, amplification of reference gene primers was used to estimate how many nucleated cells each sample contained. To quantify the absolute abundance of each unique TCRbeta CDR3 rearrangement, sequence reads were collapsed and filtered. For each sample, productive Simpson clonality was calculated as the square root of Simpson's diversity index across productive rearrangements. Here the immuneACCESS table is served through TCRdb, limited to in-frame sequences with V and J called. Missing clones are a known gap in these copies; in checked studies unresolved V genes cover under half, and the rest lacks a known reason. Clone size and the V and J calls come from that table; the DNA yielded D and trimming. In this sample the table shows about 210,000 clones, less than 90% of which occur a single time. The top ten clones comprise 3.5% to 5.5% of the sample.

The rearrangement combines TRBV5-8 with TRBJ1-3, with no D gene named confidently. This clonotype was sampled from a woman in her thirties who had been exposed to COVID-19. The sequenced material came from PBMCs or T cells enriched from blood (not recorded which). The encoded CDR3 is CASSSTPSSGNTIYF. The DNA is as follows: TGTGCCAGCAGCTCGACACCGAGCTCTGGAAACACCATATATTTT.